This entry lists 11 T cell receptor beta chains sequenced from one sample in a study of glioma-infiltrating T cells after dendritic cell vaccination. Indicated time point: after dendritic cell vaccination, including at tumor progression/relapse. Some clones are missing from TCRdb's copy, which holds only in-frame ones; the method was immunoSEQ multiplex PCR. Among tens of thousands of clones listed, around 87% were seen once. The input for sequencing was blood, taken after dendritic cell vaccination. These receptors came from a human donor with glioblastoma.

The CDR3: CASSQGGSATEAFF. In DNA, the CDR3 is TGCGCCAGCAGCCAAGGGGGCTCGGCCACTGAAGCTTTCTTT. V usage is TRBV4-3 and J usage is TRBJ1-1, with a weak D call TRBD1 (5 bases). This CDR3 region has 14 residues. Germline CDR1 reads LGHNA; CDR2 reads YSLEER. Trimming removed 1 base from V and 4 bases from J, with 10 bases in between.

The V gene is TRBV2, the J gene TRBJ1-1; no reliable D call. Per the germline V gene, CDR1 is SNHLY and CDR2 is FYNNEI. Trimming left V 4 bases short and J 7 bases short, with 4 bases between. This CDR3 is 10 amino acids long. CDR3 bases: TGTGCCAGCAGTGGGCATGAAGCTTTCTTT. As protein: CASSGHEAFF.

The chain is built from TRBV10-3 and TRBJ2-2, with D possibly matching TRBD2 (6 bases). Germline V gene lookup returns CDR1 ENHRY and CDR2 SYGVKD. The CDR3 has 15 residues. V lost 6 bases, J lost 6 bases, and 17 bases lay in between. CDR3 protein: CAISAVGGQAGELFF. In nucleotides, the CDR3 is TGTGCCATCAGCGCAGTGGGAGGCCAGGCCGGGGAGCTGTTTTTT.

The chain has TRBV4-1 and TRBJ2-7, with D tentatively TRBD1 (7 bases). Between the trimmed V and J ends, which lost 4 bases and 4 bases, there was a span of 14 bases. The CDR3 covers 14 residues. In germline, CDR1 is MGHRA, CDR2 YSYEKL. CDR3 DNA sequence: TGCGCCAGCAGCCCCGGTCCAGGGGGGTACGAGCAGTACTTC. It encodes CASSPGPGGYEQYF.

J is TRBJ2-2 and V is TRBV7-3, with D tentatively TRBD1 (8 bases). The CDR3 is made up of 15 amino acids. The germline gives CDR1 SGHTA, CDR2 FQGTGA. V was pared by 0 bases and J by 10 bases, with 15 bases between. The CDR3 is CASSLTQGGGAELFF. CDR3 coding DNA: TGTGCCAGCAGCTTAACACAGGGGGGGGGAGCGGAGCTGTTTTTT.

This rearrangement joins TRBV6-5 to TRBJ1-5; D is ambiguous. Germline V gene lookup returns CDR1 MNHEY and CDR2 SVGAGI. The CDR3 consists of 13 residues. V was cut by 2 bases and J by 11 bases, with 13 bases left in between. CDR3 loop: CASSYTDGSAQHF. DNA for the CDR3: TGTGCCAGCAGTTACACCGACGGGTCGGCCCAGCATTTT.

The V gene is TRBV11-2, the J gene TRBJ2-5, with D maybe TRBD1 (6 bases). The CDR3 covers 15 residues. Germline V CDR1 and CDR2: SGHAT, FQNNGV. V lost 4 bases to trimming and J lost 1 base, with 13 bases between them. In DNA, the CDR3 is TGTGCCAGCAGCTCGAACATACAGGGCCAAGAGACCCAGTACTTC. Amino acids: CASSSNIQGQETQYF.

This clone was detected only a few times. This sequence joins TRBV6-1 and TRBJ1-1; D is uncertain. The CDR3 runs 13 residues. Looked up from germline, CDR1 is MNHNS and CDR2 is SASEGT. With 2 bases removed from V and 8 bases from J, the gap between germline ends came to 12 bases. The CDR3 DNA sequence: TGTGCCAGCAGTGAACGTTCCTATCACGAAGCTTTCTTT. The encoded protein is CASSERSYHEAFF.

For the CDR3, the DNA is TGTGCCAGCAGCCCCAGGACAGCGGGAGTTGTCGATACGCAGTATTTT. It yields the protein CASSPRTAGVVDTQYF. The V gene is TRBV4-2, the J gene TRBJ2-3; 8 nucleotides align to TRBD2. The trim removed 4 bases at V and 6 bases at J, leaving 12 bases unmatched. From germline, CDR1 is LGHNA and CDR2 YNFKEQ. This CDR3 has 16 amino acids.

The chain carries TRBV19 and TRBJ2-7; TRBD1 matches at 10 bases. Germline CDR1 LNHDA, CDR2 SQIVND (reference sequence). This CDR3 is built from 16 residues. V lost 5 bases, J lost 0 bases, and 7 bases stayed unmatched. The CDR3 here is CASSSVGDRGSYEQYF. The CDR3 DNA reads TGTGCCAGTAGTTCGGTAGGGGACAGGGGCTCCTACGAGCAGTACTTC.

This chain joins TRBV4-2 and TRBJ1-5; TRBD1 aligns across 10 bases. From germline, CDR1 is LGHNA and CDR2 YNFKEQ. The CDR3 spans 19 residues. The J segment lost 11 bases and the V segment lost 0 bases, leaving 19 bases of the junction unmatched. Here the CDR3 DNA reads TGTGCCAGCAGCCAAGATGCCCGGCCCCGGACAGGGGGTCTGGGAGCCCAGCATTTT. It encodes CASSQDARPRTGGLGAQHF.